These 28 T cell receptor beta chains were all obtained from the same sample, sequenced in a study of cytomegalovirus exposure and HLA in healthy donors. It was with 60 Vbeta and 13 Jbeta primers that the PCR ran. Produced via immunoSEQ multiplex PCR; TCRdb's table is partial and in-frame only. The sample consists of roughly 160,000 clones, 70% to 90% of them appearing once. The sequencing input was PBMCs. These TCRs come from a man aged 25 to 40 in good health and CMV-seropositive.

The V gene is TRBV6-6, the J gene TRBJ1-1; maybe TRBD1 (6 bases). Trimming took 6 bases from V and 0 from J, leaving 11 bases between them. This CDR3 is built from 14 residues. Germline CDR1 reads MNHNY; CDR2 reads SVGAGI (reference sequence). CDR3 DNA sequence: TGTGCCAGCAGAAACAGGGCTGTGAACACTGAAGCTTTCTTT. Translating gives CASRNRAVNTEAFF.

The chain is built from TRBV27 and TRBJ2-3, with TRBD1 matching over 7 bases. This CDR3 is 17 amino acids long. Losses at the gene ends were 5 bases for V and 1 base for J; bases not matched to a gene: 12. Germline V gene lookup returns CDR1 MNHEY and CDR2 SMNVEV (reference sequence). The CDR3 nucleotides read TGTGCCAGCAGTCCCTTTCTCACAGGGGCTGGCACAGATACGCAGTATTTT. Encoded protein: CASSPFLTGAGTDTQYF.

V usage is TRBV6-6 and J usage is TRBJ1-1, with no clear D. V lost 0 bases and J 11 bases, leaving 7 bases between the germline ends. There are 11 residues in the CDR3. The germline V gene has CDR1 MNHNY and CDR2 SVGAGI (reference sequence). The CDR3 here is CASSYSKRAFF. For the CDR3, the DNA is TGTGCCAGCAGTTACTCGAAACGGGCTTTCTTT.

In this sample, this clone turned up a few times. This chain joins TRBV6-4 and TRBJ2-2, with 9 bases identical to TRBD1. The V gene's germline CDR1 is MRHNA and CDR2 SNTAGT. The junction had 0 bases not matched to a gene; V was cut back by 0 bases and J by 7 bases. This CDR3 has 14 residues. The CDR3 sequence is CASSDSTGGGELFF. The DNA for the CDR3 is TGTGCCAGCAGTGACTCGACAGGGGGCGGGGAGCTGTTTTTT.

This sequence joins TRBV7-8 and TRBJ2-7; 12 bases are a match to TRBD1. Germline values: CDR1 SGHVS, CDR2 FQNEAQ. This CDR3 is built from 17 residues. Losses at the gene ends were 1 base for V and 4 bases for J; bases not matched to a gene: 8. This chain's CDR3 is CASSLVVGTGGGYEQYF. As DNA, the CDR3 is TGTGCCAGCAGCTTAGTGGTAGGGACAGGGGGCGGGTACGAGCAGTACTTC.

In DNA form, the CDR3 reads TGTGCCAGCAGTTACTCGCTAGCGGGAGGCACCGGGGAGCTGTTTTTT. Amino acids: CASSYSLAGGTGELFF. J is TRBJ2-2 and V is TRBV6-6; 11 bases align to TRBD2. The CDR3 has 16 residues. The germline V gene has CDR1 MNHNY and CDR2 SVGAGI (reference sequence). Unmatched junction bases numbered 1, after V lost 0 bases and J lost 4 bases.

This chain connects TRBV9 to TRBJ2-5, with a tentative D call TRBD2 (6 bases). The CDR3 is 15 amino acids. The germline V and J ends were trimmed by 4 bases and 7 bases, with 20 bases remaining between them. CDR1 is SGDLS, CDR2 YYNGEE, per germline. CDR3 in amino acids: CASSSGTSYGMTQYF. The DNA for the CDR3 is TGTGCCAGCAGCTCCGGGACTTCGTATGGAATGACCCAGTACTTC.

Here the CDR3 reads CASSPHTDRAHGYTF. The CDR3, as DNA: TGTGCCAGCAGTCCCCACACGGACAGGGCCCATGGCTACACCTTC. The rearrangement links TRBV28 to TRBJ1-2, with 8 bases that match TRBD1. This CDR3 is 15 amino acids long. The trim removed 5 bases at V and 6 bases at J, leaving 11 bases unmatched. CDR1 and CDR2 (germline): MDHEN, SYDVKM.

The chain uses TRBV7-2 and TRBJ1-5; no definite D call. The CDR3 extends over 13 amino acids. CDR1 is SGHTA, CDR2 FQGNSA, per germline. The V gene lost 5 bases and the J gene lost 5 bases, with 10 bases spanning the gap. CDR3 DNA: TGTGCCAGCAGCCCAGACACCTATCAGCCCCAGCATTTT. Translated, it gives CASSPDTYQPQHF.

The genes are TRBV19 and TRBJ2-1, with D unresolved. Germline V gene lookup returns CDR1 LNHDA and CDR2 SQIVND (reference sequence). V lost 3 bases and J 3 bases, leaving 18 bases between the germline ends. This CDR3 spans 17 amino acids. This CDR3 is CASSIPYGRGDYNEQFF. The CDR3 nucleotides are TGTGCCAGTAGTATCCCCTACGGCCGCGGAGACTACAATGAGCAGTTCTTC.

A note on this clone: Compared with germline, one end of the junction differs, possibly owing to a read error. The genes are TRBV7-9 and TRBJ2-2; the D gene is possibly TRBD1 (7 bases). CDR1 and CDR2 (germline): SEHNR, FQNEAQ (reference sequence). The CDR3 is 18 amino acids. Written as DNA, the CDR3 is TGTTCCAGCAGCTTAGTTGGAGGGGGCAACTTCGGCACCGGGGAGCTGTTTTTT. This gives the protein CSSSLVGGGNFGTGELFF. Using reference TRBV7-9 and TRBJ2-2 for the parts outside the CDR3, the full variable domain is DTGVSQNPRHKITKRGQNVTFRCDPISEHNRLYWYRQTLGQGPEFLTYFQNEAQLEKSRLLSDRFSAERPKGSFSTLEIQRTEQGDSAMYLCSSSLVGGGNFGTGELFFGEGSRLTVL.

This clone was observed once. The chain carries TRBV28 and TRBJ2-7; 9 bases match TRBD1. The CDR3 covers 14 residues. The germline gives CDR1 MDHEN, CDR2 SYDVKM. The J segment lost 1 base and the V segment lost 9 bases, leaving 7 bases of the junction unmatched. CDR3 coding DNA: TGTGCCAGTCGGGGACAGGGATCATCCTACGAGCAGTACTTC. Amino acids: CASRGQGSSYEQYF.

This rearrangement joins TRBV11-2 to TRBJ2-2, with TRBD2 matching over 9 bases. Per germline, CDR1 SGHAT and CDR2 FQNNGV. The CDR3 totals 15 residues. Trimming at V came to 5 bases and at J to 5 bases, leaving 6 bases not matched to a gene. The CDR3, as DNA: TGTGCCAGCAGCCCCCCCAGCGGGAGGACCGGGGAGCTGTTTTTT. Protein product: CASSPPSGRTGELFF.

The chain joins TRBV7-2 to TRBJ2-3, with TRBD2 matching 7 bases. The J segment lost 1 base and the V segment lost 8 bases, leaving 9 bases of the junction unmatched. The CDR3 covers 15 residues. The V gene's germline CDR1 is SGHTA and CDR2 FQGNSA. This CDR3 is CASGGVLSGTDTQYF. The DNA for the CDR3 is TGTGCCAGCGGGGGGGTTTTAAGTGGCACAGATACGCAGTATTTT.

The chain combines TRBV30 with TRBJ2-3; 11 nucleotides align to TRBD1. Germline CDR1 reads GTSNPN; CDR2 reads SVGIG (reference sequence). V dropped 1 base and J dropped 3; count of bases not matched to a gene: 6. The CDR3 loop spans 16 amino acids. The CDR3 DNA follows: TGTGCCTGGAGTGGAGTAGGGACAGGGGGGACAGATACGCAGTATTTT. It translates to CAWSGVGTGGTDTQYF.

This clone was seen only a few times. V usage is TRBV4-3 and J usage is TRBJ2-2; a possible D gene is TRBD2 (5 bases). In germline, CDR1 is LGHNA, CDR2 YSLEER. The CDR3 runs to 16 residues. V dropped 0 bases and J dropped 7 bases, with 15 bases sitting between them. Written as DNA, the CDR3 is TGCGCCAGCAGCCAAGATACGCGGGCGGACGGCGGGGAGCTGTTTTTT. Its translation is CASSQDTRADGGELFF.

The CDR3 protein is CASSSSGGGLNNEQFF. CDR3 bases: TGTGCCAGCAGCTCCAGCGGGGGGGGACTCAACAATGAGCAGTTCTTC. This chain connects TRBV5-4 to TRBJ2-1; 10 bases align to TRBD2. Germline lookup yields CDR1 SGHNT and CDR2 YYREEE (reference sequence). Trimming cost V 3 bases and J 5 bases; bases outside gene matches: 8. The CDR3 is 16 residues long. Filled out from reference TRBV5-4 and TRBJ2-1, the complete variable domain reads ETGVTQSPTHLIKTRGQQVTLRCSSQSGHNTVSWYQQALGQGPQFIFQYYREEENGRGNFPPRFSGLQFPNYSSELNVNALELDDSALYLCASSSSGGGLNNEQFFGPGTRLTVL.

This chain connects TRBV27 to TRBJ2-1, with 7 bases that match TRBD1. Trimming cost V 3 bases and J 5 bases; bases outside gene matches: 10. Germline loops: CDR1 MNHEY, CDR2 SMNVEV (reference sequence). The CDR3 runs 16 residues. The CDR3 sequence: CASSFRPRTGDNEQFF. CDR3 in DNA: TGTGCCAGCAGTTTCCGACCCCGGACAGGTGACAATGAGCAGTTCTTC.

V usage is TRBV7-9 and J usage is TRBJ2-3; a weak D match, TRBD1 (6 bases). V was cut by 5 bases and J by 5 bases, with 11 bases left in between. CDR1 is SEHNR, CDR2 FQNEAQ, per germline (reference sequence). The CDR3 runs to 13 residues. Here the CDR3 DNA reads TGTGCCAGCAGCACCCAAGGGGGAGATACGCAGTATTTT. The encoded protein is CASSTQGGDTQYF.

Points on this clone: Other nucleotide sequences from this sample produce the same CDR3. The J gene is TRBJ2-3, the V gene TRBV7-9; D may be TRBD2 (5 bases). CDR3 length equals 15 residues. Germline lookup yields CDR1 SEHNR and CDR2 FQNEAQ (reference sequence). Deletions cut 2 bases from V and 3 bases from J, with 12 bases between. CDR3 sequence reads: CASSLRLRDTDTQYF. The CDR3 nucleotides are TGTGCCAGCAGCTTAAGGTTACGGGATACAGATACGCAGTATTTT.

The chain links TRBV19 to TRBJ2-1, with 15 nucleotides matching TRBD2. Germline CDR1 is LNHDA and CDR2 is SQIVND (reference sequence). V was clipped by 7 bases and J by 5 bases; unmatched bases: 6. The CDR3 sequence is 16 residues long. This chain's CDR3 is CASTAGLAGGDNEQFF. DNA of the CDR3: TGTGCCAGTACTGCAGGACTAGCGGGAGGGGACAATGAGCAGTTCTTC.

This clone turned up a few times. The chain employs TRBV6-6 and TRBJ1-1; D call uncertain. V was shortened by 0 bases and J by 6 bases, with 5 bases between the two germline ends. CDR1 is MNHNY and CDR2 is SVGAGI in the germline V gene (reference sequence). The CDR3 runs 12 residues. In nucleotides, the CDR3 is TGTGCCAGCAGTTACTCGGGCGCTGAAGCTTTCTTT. Translating it yields CASSYSGAEAFF.

J is TRBJ2-3 and V is TRBV27; 10 bases align to TRBD1. The CDR3 extends over 16 amino acids. Trimming at V came to 6 bases and at J to 4 bases, leaving 10 bases not matched to a gene. The germline gives CDR1 MNHEY, CDR2 SMNVEV (reference sequence). The CDR3 nucleotides are TGTGCCAGCAGCACTCCGGGACAGGGGAGGGCAGATACGCAGTATTTT. This encodes CASSTPGQGRADTQYF.

J is TRBJ1-2 and V is TRBV13, with D maybe TRBD1 (5 bases). CDR1 PRHDT and CDR2 FYEKMQ come from the germline V gene (reference sequence). V was clipped by 5 bases and J by 5 bases, with 24 bases between them. The CDR3 totals 17 residues. DNA for the CDR3: TGTGCCAGCAGCCCCCGCCGTGGGGGGAAAGACGGTTATGGCTACACCTTC. It codes for CASSPRRGGKDGYGYTF.

The chain links TRBV30 to TRBJ2-1; D is ambiguous. Trimming pared 0 bases from V and 3 bases from J, leaving 9 bases between. Germline CDR1 is GTSNPN and CDR2 is SVGIG (reference sequence). The length of the CDR3 is 14 residues. CDR3 in amino acids: CAWSVMISYNEQFF. The CDR3 DNA sequence: TGTGCCTGGAGTGTAATGATCAGCTACAATGAGCAGTTCTTC. The full variable domain, in which reference TRBV30 and TRBJ2-1 provide the parts outside the CDR3, is SQTIHQWPATLVQPVGSPLSLECTVEGTSNPNLYWYRQAAGRGLQLLFYSVGIGQISSEVPQNLSASRPQDRQFILSSKKLLLSDSGFYLCAWSVMISYNEQFFGPGTRLTVL.

This chain joins TRBV16 and TRBJ1-5; possibly TRBD1 for D (6 bases). V was pared by 0 bases and J by 1 base, with 16 bases between. Germline assignment: CDR1 KGHSY and CDR2 FQNENV. CDR3 length equals 18 residues. The CDR3 sequence: CASSQSSRGVLSNQPQHF. CDR3 in DNA: TGTGCCAGCAGCCAATCATCCAGGGGAGTGTTAAGCAATCAGCCCCAGCATTTT.

This clone is a singleton in its sample. The rearrangement joins TRBV5-1 to TRBJ1-1, with D perhaps matching TRBD1 (6 bases). Germline V gene data show CDR1 as SGHRS and CDR2 as YFSETQ. Trimming removed 4 bases from V and 1 base from J, with 14 bases in between. This CDR3 is built from 15 residues. The CDR3 here is CASSPRTAQNTEAFF. The CDR3, as DNA: TGCGCCAGCAGCCCTCGGACAGCTCAGAACACTGAAGCTTTCTTT.

CDR3 protein: CASSSGSGQAYEQYF. CDR3 coding DNA: TGTGCCAGCAGCTCCGGATCCGGACAGGCCTACGAGCAGTACTTC. The V gene is TRBV13, the J gene TRBJ2-5; 7 positions match TRBD1. The J call is uncertain, as TRBJ2-7 better fits the DNA end. CDR1 PRHDT and CDR2 FYEKMQ come from the germline V gene (reference sequence). The CDR3 has 15 residues.